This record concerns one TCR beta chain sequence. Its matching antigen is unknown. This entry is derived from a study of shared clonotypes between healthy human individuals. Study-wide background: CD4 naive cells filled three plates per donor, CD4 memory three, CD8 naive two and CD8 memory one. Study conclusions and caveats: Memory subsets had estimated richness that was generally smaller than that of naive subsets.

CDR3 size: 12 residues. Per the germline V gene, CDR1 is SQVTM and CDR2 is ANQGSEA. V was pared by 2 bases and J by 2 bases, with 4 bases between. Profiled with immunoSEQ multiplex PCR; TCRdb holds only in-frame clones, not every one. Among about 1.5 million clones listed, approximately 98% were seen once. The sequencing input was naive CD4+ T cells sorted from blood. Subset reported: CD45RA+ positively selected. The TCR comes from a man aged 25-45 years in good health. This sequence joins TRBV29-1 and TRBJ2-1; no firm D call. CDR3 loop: CSVEQAYNEQFF. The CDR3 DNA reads TGCAGCGTTGAACAGGCCTACAATGAGCAGTTCTTC.